These 18 T cell receptor beta chains were sequenced from one sample in a study of blood T cells in healthy people across ages. Then a second PCR, running about 7 to 11 cycles, was carried out with a sample-barcoded 5' primer and a J-beta primer mix. One entry per CDR3 protein, called by TCRdb with MiXCR from the 5' RACE reads. The table has some 920,000 distinct CDR3 sequences, roughly half seen once; the top ten hold over 20%. The sequenced sample was blood. These receptor sequences come from a woman in her sixties or seventies in good health.

This chain connects TRBV25-1 to TRBJ1-4; TRBD1 agrees at 7 bases. The CDR3 sequence is 14 residues long. Per germline, CDR1 MGHDK and CDR2 SYGVNS. Trimming at V came to 1 base and at J to 8 bases, leaving 4 bases not matched to a gene. The CDR3, as DNA: TGTGCCAGCAGTGAATTGACAGGGACAGAAAAACTGTTTTTT. This translates into CASSELTGTEKLFF.

The chain has TRBV21-1 and TRBJ2-5; whether TRBD2, the table's D call, matches the DNA was not checked. TRBV21-1 has pseudogene status. This CDR3 comprises 18 residues. The DNA for the CDR3 is TGTGCCAGCAGCAATCGGGGGGGACTAGCGGGAGTGGAGGAGACCCAGTACTTC. Its protein product is CASSNRGGLAGVEETQYF.

J is TRBJ2-7 and V is TRBV29-1; the match to TRBD2 covers 7 bases. This CDR3 spans 14 amino acids. From germline, CDR1 is SQVTM and CDR2 ANQGSEA. Losses at the gene ends were 4 bases for V and 3 bases for J; bases not matched to a gene: 9. CDR3 loop: CSVVVGTTVYEQYF. CDR3 nucleotide sequence: TGCAGCGTTGTAGTTGGGACTACAGTCTACGAGCAGTACTTC.

The chain is built from TRBV20-1 and TRBJ2-7, with D perhaps matching TRBD1 (5 bases). The CDR3 spans 15 residues. Germline values: CDR1 DFQATT, CDR2 SNEGSKA (reference sequence). V was clipped by 0 bases and J by 0 bases, with 12 bases between them. CDR3 region: CSARDPQVPSYEQYF. The DNA of the CDR3 is TGCAGTGCTAGAGATCCACAGGTCCCCTCCTACGAGCAGTACTTC.

The chain links TRBV23-1 to TRBJ2-5; perhaps TRBD2 as D (5 bases). TRBV23-1 is an open reading frame whose function is uncertain. The V end was cut by 2 bases, the J end by 1 base, with 14 bases between. CDR3 length equals 16 residues. The DNA of the CDR3 is TGCGCCAGCAGTCAACGCGGGCCTTATACCCAAGAGACCCAGTACTTC. Its protein product is CASSQRGPYTQETQYF.

The rearrangement links TRBV20-1 to TRBJ1-2; 7 bases line up with TRBD1. Germline V gene lookup returns CDR1 DFQATT and CDR2 SNEGSKA (reference sequence). This CDR3 comprises 15 residues. The V gene end was trimmed by 6 bases and the J gene end by 3 bases; junction bases not matched to a gene: 13. In DNA, the CDR3 is TGCAGTGCGGAGCGAGAAGCCGGGACAGACTATGGCTACACCTTC. Translation: CSAEREAGTDYGYTF.

As regards this clonotype: Mismatch with germline at one junction end may stem from a read error. This chain joins TRBV28 and TRBJ2-7; D is uncertain. The CDR3 has 12 amino acids. Germline assignment: CDR1 MDHEN and CDR2 SYDVKM. The CDR3 reads CASSFSSCEQYF. The CDR3 coding sequence is TGTGCCAGCAGTTTCAGCTCCTGCGAGCAGTACTTC.

V gene TRBV13 combines with J gene TRBJ2-7, with D hard to call. Trimming stripped 3 bases from V and 2 bases from J, with 8 bases between. Germline assignment: CDR1 PRHDT and CDR2 FYEKMQ (reference sequence). CDR3 length: 13 amino acids. CDR3 sequence: CASSFRQTYEQYF. DNA of the CDR3: TGTGCCAGCAGCTTTCGGCAGACCTACGAGCAGTACTTC.

V is TRBV12-3 or TRBV12-4 and J is TRBJ2-1, with 10 bases identical to TRBD2. The CDR3 runs 15 residues. V shed 5 bases, J shed 7 bases, and the junction held 8 bases outside the gene matches. The chain's CDR3 is CASSTWTSGSNEQFF. The CDR3 DNA reads as TGTGCCAGCAGTACATGGACTAGCGGAAGTAATGAGCAGTTCTTC.

The CDR3 sequence: CAISGTSASYEQYF. DNA for the CDR3: TGTGCCATCAGTGGGACTAGCGCCTCCTACGAGCAGTACTTC. The chain is built from TRBV10-3 and TRBJ2-7, with 9 bases fitting TRBD2. Germline trimming cut 4 bases from V and 0 bases from J; bases unmatched to any gene: 1. This CDR3 contains 14 residues. Per the germline V gene, CDR1 is ENHRY and CDR2 is SYGVKD.

This clonotype was observed many times. The chain links TRBV3-1 to TRBJ2-5; TRBD1 aligns across 12 bases. Germline V gene sequence: CDR1 LGHDT, CDR2 YNNKEL (reference sequence). The CDR3 is 16 residues long. Losses at the gene ends were 0 bases for V and 6 bases for J; bases not matched to a gene: 5. The CDR3, as DNA: TGTGCCAGCAGCCAAGATACGGGGACAGGGGGCAAGACCCAGTACTTC. Translating it yields CASSQDTGTGGKTQYF.

The V and J genes are TRBV7-2 and TRBJ1-5; 10 bases line up with TRBD1. Germline CDR1 and CDR2: SGHTA and FQGNSA. CDR3 length: 14 residues. V gave up 4 bases and J gave up 7 bases; unmatched junction bases: 4. This chain's CDR3 is CASSSGTGVQPQHF. CDR3 nucleotide sequence: TGTGCCAGCAGCTCCGGGACAGGGGTCCAGCCCCAGCATTTT.

The chain uses TRBV28 and TRBJ2-5; D gene unclear. Germline CDR1 is MDHEN and CDR2 is SYDVKM. The CDR3 runs 12 residues. Trimming cost V 6 bases and J 5 bases, with 10 bases left between them. CDR3 DNA: TGTGCCAGCAGGGGCAACTGGGAGACCCAGTACTTC. It codes for CASRGNWETQYF.

J is TRBJ2-5 and V is TRBV12-3 or TRBV12-4; no clear D gene. V was pared by 4 bases and J by 4 bases, with 16 bases between. The CDR3 has 15 amino acids. CDR3 region: CASSSLQSRRETQYF. In DNA, the CDR3 is TGTGCCAGCAGTTCCCTACAGTCCCGGCGAGAGACCCAGTACTTC.

The chain is built from TRBV5-1 and TRBJ2-3; D is possibly TRBD1 (5 bases). V was cut by 0 bases and J by 9 bases, with 17 bases left in between. CDR3 size: 15 residues. Germline-derived CDR1 and CDR2 are SGHRS and YFSETQ. The CDR3 nucleotides read TGCGCCAGCAGCTTGGAGGGTTTGGGGCCCTACACGCAGTATTTT. It encodes CASSLEGLGPYTQYF.

This rearrangement joins TRBV27 to TRBJ2-3; 11 nucleotides agree with TRBD2. V shed 7 bases and J 0 bases; nucleotides not matched to a gene: 6. The CDR3 totals 16 residues. Germline CDR1 and CDR2: MNHEY and SMNVEV (reference sequence). CDR3 bases: TGTGCCAGCAAAAGGGGACTAGCGGATAGCACAGATACGCAGTATTTT. This translates into CASKRGLADSTDTQYF.

The chain employs TRBV20-1 and TRBJ1-5; D perhaps matches TRBD1 (6 bases). The CDR3 loop spans 13 amino acids. CDR1 is DFQATT and CDR2 is SNEGSKA in the germline V gene (reference sequence). V lost 6 bases and J 6 bases, leaving 15 bases between the germline ends. The CDR3 DNA follows: TGCAGTGCCCCCGGACGGGGGGCTCAGCCCCAGCATTTT. It yields the protein CSAPGRGAQPQHF.

This clonotype was seen repeatedly, ten times or more. V is TRBV5-1 and J is TRBJ2-7; D unresolved. The ends were cut back, 1 base at V and 4 bases at J, with 6 bases in the middle. The germline V gene has CDR1 SGHRS and CDR2 YFSETQ. The CDR3 runs 12 residues. The CDR3 bases are TGCGCCAGCAGCTTGACCAAGTACGAGCAGTACTTC. This encodes CASSLTKYEQYF.